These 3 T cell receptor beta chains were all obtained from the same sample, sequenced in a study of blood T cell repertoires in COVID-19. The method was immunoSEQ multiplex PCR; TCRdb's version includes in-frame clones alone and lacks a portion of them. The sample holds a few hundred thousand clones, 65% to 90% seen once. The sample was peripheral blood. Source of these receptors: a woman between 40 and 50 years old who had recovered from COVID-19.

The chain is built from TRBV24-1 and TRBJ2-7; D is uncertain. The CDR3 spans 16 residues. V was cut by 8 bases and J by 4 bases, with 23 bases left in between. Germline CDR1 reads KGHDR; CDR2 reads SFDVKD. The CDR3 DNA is TGTGCCACCAACCCTCTGAGCGTCGGTGGTGGTTACGAGCAGTACTTC. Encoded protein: CATNPLSVGGGYEQYF.

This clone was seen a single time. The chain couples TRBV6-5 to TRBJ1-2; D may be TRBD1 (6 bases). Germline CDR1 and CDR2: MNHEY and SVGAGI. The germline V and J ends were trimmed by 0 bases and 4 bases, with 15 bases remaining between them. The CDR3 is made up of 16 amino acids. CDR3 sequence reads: CASSYSKTTGLYGYTF. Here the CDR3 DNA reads TGTGCCAGCAGTTACTCGAAGACGACAGGCCTCTATGGCTACACCTTC.

The CDR3 DNA is TGTGCCAGTAGTATGGGACAGGGAGGGTGGCAGCCCCAGCATTTT. The encoded protein is CASSMGQGGWQPQHF. The chain employs TRBV19 and TRBJ1-5; 9 nucleotides agree with TRBD1. V trimming: 3 bases; J trimming: 7 bases; junction bases outside the gene matches: 7. CDR3 length: 15 residues. CDR1 is LNHDA and CDR2 is SQIVND in the germline V gene (reference sequence).